This entry lists 23 T cell receptor beta chains sequenced from one sample in a study of shared clonotypes between healthy human individuals. Here immunoSEQ multiplex PCR was the method, and the copy in TCRdb shows in-frame clones only, minus some. Among about 2 million clones, approximately 94% were seen once, and the ten largest hold approximately 1.2%. Positive CCR7 selection of CD45RO-negative cells yielded the naive CD8 cells, and terminally differentiated effector memory CD45RA+ cells were excluded. Specimen: naive CD8+ T cells sorted from blood. Source of these receptors: a man in his late teens or twenties in good health.

The gene calls are TRBV7-9 and TRBJ2-7; 12 bases line up with TRBD2. The germline gives CDR1 SEHNR, CDR2 FQNEAQ (reference sequence). V lost 5 bases, J lost 5 bases, and 7 bases stayed unmatched. The CDR3 has 15 residues. This CDR3 reads CASSLTGLAGHEQYF. In DNA, the CDR3 is TGTGCCAGCAGCCTTACGGGACTAGCGGGCCACGAGCAGTACTTC.

The gene calls are TRBV4-1 and TRBJ1-1, with TRBD1 as a possible D gene (5 bases). CDR1 is MGHRA, CDR2 YSYEKL, per germline. The CDR3 covers 15 residues. V gave up 1 base and J gave up 7 bases, with 16 bases separating them. CDR3 in DNA: TGCGCCAGCAGCCAAGTAATAGGGACGGCGAGTGAAGCTTTCTTT. Amino acids: CASSQVIGTASEAFF.

The rearrangement links TRBV29-1 to TRBJ2-2; TRBD2 matches 12 bases. The J segment lost 4 bases and the V segment lost 7 bases, leaving 4 bases of the junction unmatched. This CDR3 has 14 amino acids. Looked up from germline, CDR1 is SQVTM and CDR2 is ANQGSEA. This chain's CDR3 is CSARTSGTTGELFF. CDR3 in DNA: TGCAGCGCACGGACTAGCGGGACCACCGGGGAGCTGTTTTTT.

CDR3 loop: CASSFVRTNYGYTF. The CDR3 DNA is TGTGCCAGCAGTTTCGTCAGAACTAACTATGGCTACACCTTC. The rearrangement joins TRBV28 to TRBJ1-2; D is uncertain. The CDR3 sequence is 14 residues long. Germline lookup yields CDR1 MDHEN and CDR2 SYDVKM. Deletions cut 3 bases from V and 0 bases from J, with 8 bases between.

This chain joins TRBV27 and TRBJ2-7; D may be TRBD1 (7 bases). Germline V gene lookup returns CDR1 MNHEY and CDR2 SMNVEV (reference sequence). CDR3 length: 15 amino acids. Trimming cost V 2 bases and J 7 bases, with 18 bases left between them. The CDR3 spells CASSLIPGGPKEQYF. In nucleotides, the CDR3 is TGTGCCAGCAGTTTAATCCCAGGGGGGCCTAAAGAGCAGTACTTC.

About this clone itself: Other DNA sequences within the sample encode an identical CDR3. The gene calls are TRBV10-3 and TRBJ2-7, with a weak D call TRBD1 (6 bases). Germline CDR1 reads ENHRY; CDR2 reads SYGVKD. CDR3 length: 15 residues. Trimming shortened V by 0 bases and J by 4 bases, and 13 bases separated the two germline ends. The CDR3 bases are TGTGCCATCAGTGAGTCACAGGGTGTGGGATACGAGCAGTACTTC. It is translated as CAISESQGVGYEQYF.

This clone showed up just once. The chain combines TRBV13 with TRBJ2-3; 12 bases fit TRBD2. Per the germline V gene, CDR1 is PRHDT and CDR2 is FYEKMQ (reference sequence). Unmatched junction bases numbered 3, after V lost 6 bases and J lost 2 bases. The CDR3 totals 15 residues. The CDR3 region has the DNA TGTGCCAGCAGTTCTAGCGGGAGGGCCACAGATACGCAGTATTTT. It yields the protein CASSSSGRATDTQYF.

Regarding this clone: Within the sample, other DNA sequences also encode this same CDR3. The chain has TRBV28 and TRBJ2-7; D is perhaps TRBD1 (5 bases). The ends were cut back, 2 bases at V and 3 bases at J, with 11 bases in the middle. Germline V gene sequence: CDR1 MDHEN, CDR2 SYDVKM. This CDR3 region has 14 residues. CDR3 coding DNA: TGTGCCAGCAGTTTAGCAGGGCAAGTCTACGAGCAGTACTTC. Residues: CASSLAGQVYEQYF.

The V call is TRBV4-1, the J call TRBJ2-1; 15 bases are shared with TRBD2. Germline V gene sequence: CDR1 MGHRA, CDR2 YSYEKL. Trimming cost V 4 bases and J 10 bases; bases outside gene matches: 5. The CDR3 consists of 15 residues. The CDR3 DNA is TGCGCCAGCAGCCGGACTAGCGGGAGGGACGCGGAGCAGTTCTTC. Residues: CASSRTSGRDAEQFF.

CDR3 coding DNA: TGCGCCAGCAGCTTGCGACCCGGACAGGCCGGGGGATCCTACGAGCAGTACTTC. Encoded protein: CASSLRPGQAGGSYEQYF. The chain links TRBV5-1 to TRBJ2-7; maybe TRBD1 (7 bases). Trimming left V 1 base short and J 1 base short, with 21 bases between. The CDR3 extends over 18 amino acids. Germline CDR1 reads SGHRS; CDR2 reads YFSETQ. The full variable domain, completed using reference TRBV5-1 and TRBJ2-7, is KAGVTQTPRYLIKTRGQQVTLSCSPISGHRSVSWYQQTPGQGLQFLFEYFSETQRNKGNFPGRFSGRQFSNSRSEMNVSTLELGDSALYLCASSLRPGQAGGSYEQYFGPGTRLTVT.

This rearrangement joins TRBV28 to TRBJ2-7, with a possible D match to TRBD2 (5 bases). The CDR3 is made up of 14 amino acids. The V and J ends lost 4 bases and 1 base respectively, with 11 bases between them. Germline lookup yields CDR1 MDHEN and CDR2 SYDVKM. CDR3 coding DNA: TGTGCCAGCAGTTCCCTACTAGTATCCTACGAGCAGTACTTC. This codes for CASSSLLVSYEQYF. Looking up the rest from reference TRBV28 and TRBJ2-7 gives the full variable domain: DVKVTQSSRYLVKRTGEKVFLECVQDMDHENMFWYRQDPGLGLRLIYFSYDVKMKEKGDIPEGYSVSREKKERFSLILESASTNQTSMYLCASSSLLVSYEQYFGPGTRLTVT.

The chain joins TRBV7-9 to TRBJ1-1; D remains unclear. The germline V and J ends were trimmed by 1 base and 0 bases, with 12 bases remaining between them. CDR1 is SEHNR, CDR2 FQNEAQ, per germline (reference sequence). CDR3 length: 16 amino acids. CDR3 in DNA: TGTGCCAGCAGCTTAGGCAATACGGGGTTGAACACTGAAGCTTTCTTT. Protein: CASSLGNTGLNTEAFF.

J is TRBJ2-7 and V is TRBV27, with D maybe TRBD1 (6 bases). V dropped 6 bases and J dropped 3 bases, with 24 bases sitting between them. Germline-derived CDR1 and CDR2 are MNHEY and SMNVEV (reference sequence). The length of the CDR3 is 17 residues. The CDR3 sequence: CASSPQGYEASVYEQYF. The CDR3 DNA follows: TGTGCCAGCAGCCCCCAGGGGTACGAAGCTTCGGTCTACGAGCAGTACTTC.

The chain is built from TRBV6-5 and TRBJ2-5; no reliable D call. This CDR3 has 13 residues. Germline V gives CDR1 MNHEY, CDR2 SVGAGI. V was trimmed by 3 bases and J by 3 bases, leaving 8 bases between them. CDR3: CASSYGIKETQYF. Here the CDR3 DNA reads TGTGCCAGCAGTTATGGGATTAAAGAGACCCAGTACTTC.

The chain links TRBV7-2 to TRBJ1-6; D uncertain. V was trimmed by 6 bases and J by 6 bases, leaving 12 bases between them. Germline V gives CDR1 SGHTA, CDR2 FQGNSA. CDR3 size: 14 residues. CDR3 sequence (DNA): TGTGCCAGCAGAAGCCCAACCGGTAATTCACCCCTCCACTTT. Encoded protein: CASRSPTGNSPLHF.

This clone showed up just once. The chain joins TRBV6-5 to TRBJ1-5, with D possibly being TRBD1 (5 bases). Germline loops: CDR1 MNHEY, CDR2 SVGAGI. V lost 5 bases, J lost 7 bases, and 9 bases lay in between. CDR3 size: 12 residues. The CDR3 here is CASSPGNQPQHF. In DNA form, the CDR3 reads TGTGCCAGCAGTCCAGGGAACCAGCCCCAGCATTTT.

The CDR3 is CASSPLAGPYNEQFF. The CDR3, as DNA: TGCGCCAGCAGCCCCTTAGCGGGGCCCTACAATGAGCAGTTCTTC. J is TRBJ2-1 and V is TRBV5-1; TRBD2 agrees at 8 bases. V shed 4 bases, J shed 2 bases, and the junction held 5 bases outside the gene matches. Germline values: CDR1 SGHRS, CDR2 YFSETQ. The CDR3 length is 15 residues. The full variable domain, with the rest looked up from reference TRBV5-1 and TRBJ2-1, is KAGVTQTPRYLIKTRGQQVTLSCSPISGHRSVSWYQQTPGQGLQFLFEYFSETQRNKGNFPGRFSGRQFSNSRSEMNVSTLELGDSALYLCASSPLAGPYNEQFFGPGTRLTVL.

The chain employs TRBV11-2 and TRBJ2-3; 12 bases fit TRBD2. The germline V gene has CDR1 SGHAT and CDR2 FQNNGV. CDR3 size: 13 residues. The ends lost 3 bases at V and 14 bases at J; junction bases unmatched: 6. Written as DNA, the CDR3 is TGTGCCAGCAGCTTTGAGACTAGCGGGAGTGGGTATTTT. Translated: CASSFETSGSGYF.

This chain connects TRBV19 to TRBJ1-6, with a possible D match to TRBD1 (5 bases). Trimming stripped 6 bases from V and 8 bases from J, with 17 bases between. Germline V gene data show CDR1 as LNHDA and CDR2 as SQIVND (reference sequence). The CDR3 loop spans 15 amino acids. In DNA form, the CDR3 reads TGTGCCAGTAGAAGTGGGCCGGGACGAGATTCACCCCTCCACTTT. This encodes CASRSGPGRDSPLHF.

The chain employs TRBV6-5 and TRBJ1-2; D is perhaps TRBD1 (6 bases). Trimming removed 2 bases from V and 3 bases from J, with 10 bases in between. Germline assignment: CDR1 MNHEY and CDR2 SVGAGI. This CDR3 region has 14 residues. Here the CDR3 reads CASSYERGDYGYTF. The CDR3 coding sequence is TGTGCCAGCAGTTACGAAAGGGGGGACTATGGCTACACCTTC.

The chain recombines TRBV28 with TRBJ2-7; TRBD1 is a possible D gene (5 bases). Germline lookup yields CDR1 MDHEN and CDR2 SYDVKM. This CDR3 contains 14 residues. The germline V and J ends were trimmed by 2 bases and 5 bases, with 13 bases remaining between them. In DNA, the CDR3 is TGTGCCAGCAGTTTAGGCTTGACAGCCAACGAGCAGTACTTC. Protein product: CASSLGLTANEQYF.

This chain uses TRBV28 with TRBJ2-2; D possibly corresponds to TRBD1 (5 bases). Trimming took 6 bases from V and 1 from J, leaving 12 bases between them. CDR1 is MDHEN, CDR2 SYDVKM, per germline. The CDR3 consists of 15 residues. CDR3: CASSYPTGNTGELFF. The CDR3 nucleotides are TGTGCCAGCAGCTACCCCACAGGGAACACCGGGGAGCTGTTTTTT.

The rearrangement uses TRBV7-9 and TRBJ1-6; D gene ambiguous. The V and J ends lost 3 bases and 8 bases respectively, with 11 bases between them. Germline CDR1 reads SEHNR; CDR2 reads FQNEAQ (reference sequence). The CDR3 spans 14 residues. The CDR3 DNA sequence: TGTGCCAGCAGCTTCCTACAGTTTGATTCACCCCTCCACTTT. Translation gives CASSFLQFDSPLHF. The variable domain in full, completed from reference TRBV7-9 and TRBJ1-6, reads DTGVSQNPRHKITKRGQNVTFRCDPISEHNRLYWYRQTLGQGPEFLTYFQNEAQLEKSRLLSDRFSAERPKGSFSTLEIQRTEQGDSAMYLCASSFLQFDSPLHFGNGTRLTVT.